Each of the 8 T cell receptor beta chains below was sequenced from the same sample in a study of T cell changes during pregnancy in multiple sclerosis. Clones were sequenced by immunoSEQ multiplex PCR, and TCRdb holds only the in-frame ones, with some missing. The sample lists about 75,000 clones, nearly 95% occurring once. This specimen consisted of CD4+ T cells from peripheral blood mononuclear cells, obtained after pregnancy. The source of these receptors is a female donor with multiple sclerosis, enrolled in a pregnancy study.

The rearrangement links TRBV11-3 to TRBJ1-1, with 10 bases aligning to TRBD1. Germline lookup yields CDR1 SGHNT and CDR2 YENEEA. After removal of 5 bases from V and 4 bases from J, the junction contained 1 base not matched to a gene. The CDR3 is made up of 13 amino acids. Here the CDR3 reads CASSRTGGTEAFF. CDR3 bases: TGTGCCAGCAGCCGGACAGGGGGCACTGAAGCTTTCTTT.

The chain is built from TRBV6-6 and TRBJ1-3; 10 bases match TRBD1. Germline V lookup: CDR1 MNHNY, CDR2 SVGAGI (reference sequence). CDR3 length: 15 amino acids. J lost 4 bases, V lost 0 bases, and 0 bases had no gene match. CDR3 DNA: TGTGCCAGCAGTTACTCGGGACAGGGGGGAAACACCATATATTTT. Protein sequence: CASSYSGQGGNTIYF.

The chain carries TRBV7-8 and TRBJ2-1, with TRBD1 as a possible D gene (5 bases). The CDR3 covers 13 residues. Germline CDR1 reads SGHVS; CDR2 reads FQNEAQ. The V and J ends lost 1 base and 6 bases respectively, with 7 bases between them. DNA of the CDR3: TGTGCCAGCAGCTTAGTAGGGGTCAATGAGCAGTTCTTC. This translates into CASSLVGVNEQFF.

V and J are TRBV5-1 and TRBJ2-5; TRBD1 aligns across 11 bases. This CDR3 spans 15 amino acids. In germline, CDR1 is SGHRS, CDR2 YFSETQ. V lost 4 bases and J lost 4; bases outside the gene matches: 6. CDR3 protein: CASSRTDRGRETQYF. Here the CDR3 DNA reads TGCGCCAGCAGCCGGACGGACAGGGGGCGAGAGACCCAGTACTTC.

This chain uses TRBV5-4 with TRBJ2-1; TRBD2 matches 9 bases. Looked up from germline, CDR1 is SGHNT and CDR2 is YYREEE (reference sequence). The CDR3 length is 15 residues. After removal of 3 bases from V and 8 bases from J, the junction contained 9 bases not matched to a gene. CDR3 coding DNA: TGTGCCAGCAGCTCCCTGCGGGAGGGCCGGGATGAGCAGTTCTTC. This translates into CASSSLREGRDEQFF.

The chain recombines TRBV11-2 with TRBJ2-7; D might be TRBD1 (6 bases). V was shortened by 5 bases and J by 3 bases, with 11 bases between the two germline ends. Looked up from germline, CDR1 is SGHAT and CDR2 is FQNNGV. The CDR3 is made up of 13 amino acids. The CDR3 DNA is TGTGCCAGCAGCCCGCGGACAGTCTACGAGCAGTACTTC. Translation gives CASSPRTVYEQYF.

V and J are TRBV7-3 and TRBJ2-1, with 9 positions matching TRBD2. V lost 2 bases and J lost 8; bases outside the gene matches: 10. This CDR3 has 16 amino acids. Germline CDR1 SGHTA, CDR2 FQGTGA. CDR3 sequence reads: CASSLSASGNPYEQFF. CDR3 in DNA: TGTGCCAGCAGCTTATCGGCTAGCGGGAATCCATATGAGCAGTTCTTC. Complete variable domain (other parts from reference TRBV7-3 and TRBJ2-1): GAGVSQTPSNKVTEKGKYVELRCDPISGHTALYWYRQSLGQGPEFLIYFQGTGAADDSGLPNDRFFAVRPEGSVSTLKIQRTERGDSAVYLCASSLSASGNPYEQFFGPGTRLTVL.

The chain combines TRBV7-2 with TRBJ2-5; 9 nucleotides line up with TRBD2. CDR3 length: 17 residues. Germline V lookup: CDR1 SGHTA, CDR2 FQGNSA. Unmatched junction bases numbered 12, after V lost 2 bases and J lost 5 bases. This CDR3 reads CASSLSFRLAVWETQYF. In DNA form, the CDR3 reads TGTGCCAGCAGCTTAAGCTTCAGACTAGCGGTTTGGGAGACCCAGTACTTC.